The TCR beta chain under discussion was sequenced for a study of T-cell memory formation after mild COVID-19. This clonotype was seen a handful of times. Its antigen remains unknown. 5'RACE primed from the constant segment yielded TCR alpha and TCR beta cDNA libraries bearing sample barcodes and UMIs. Each CDR3 protein is one row after TCRdb ran MiXCR on the 5' RACE reads. This table holds roughly 410,000 distinct CDR3 sequences, roughly a quarter found once. From germline, CDR1 is MNHEY and CDR2 SVGEGT. The CDR3 covers 12 residues. V lost 3 bases to trimming and J lost 8 bases, with 10 bases between them. Study findings and constraints: Pre-infection memory contained some responding clones, which suggested that cross-reactive memory had joined. A second wave expanding day 15 to 37 was CD4+-biased; contracting clones were balanced.

The gene calls are TRBV6-2 or TRBV6-3 and TRBJ1-2; a weak D match, TRBD1 (5 bases). This TCR came from an adult woman who had mild COVID-19 (a few samples of this study predate the infection). Cell type and time point are not known. Sequenced material: PBMCs or a T cell subset sorted from them (not recorded which). CDR3 sequence: CASSYDSQGYTF. The CDR3 DNA is TGTGCCAGCAGTTATGACAGCCAGGGCTACACCTTC.